The rows below give T cell receptor beta chains drawn from one sample of a study of low-dose radiotherapy and immunotherapy resistance in tumors. Each CDR3 protein is one row after TCRdb ran MiXCR on the reads. This sample has tens of thousands of distinct CDR3 sequences, with approximately 12% found just once. The sample was PBMCs, taken before treatment. The origin of the receptors is a female donor with ovarian cancer. Both conserved end residues are part of each CDR3. A D gene is named only where the DNA matches it firmly. A clone size is listed for some rows: how often the clone was seen (once, few, many), or a class if it is expanded.

>.|TRBJ2-3|.|TRBV20-1|14
CSATTGQPTDTQYF
TGCAGTGCTACAACAGGGCAACCCACAGATACGCAGTATTTT
>TRBD1|TRBJ2-1|many|TRBV30|13
CAWTPLDRDEQFF
TGTGCCTGGACCCCCCTCGACAGGGATGAGCAGTTCTTC
>TRBD2|TRBJ2-2|many|TRBV5-1|17
CASSSDWEGSGTGELFF
TGCGCCAGCAGCTCCGATTGGGAGGGAAGTGGTACCGGGGAGCTGTTTTTT
>.|TRBJ2-7|many|TRBV6-1|12
CASRRHRDEQYF
TGTGCCAGCAGACGGCATAGGGACGAGCAGTACTTC
>.|TRBJ2-3|many|TRBV5-1|17
CASSSSAGSGYTDTQYF
TGCGCCAGCAGCTCATCCGCGGGTTCCGGATACACAGATACGCAGTATTTT
>.|TRBJ1-1|many|TRBV15|12
CATSRDGIEAFF
TGTGCCACCAGCAGAGACGGTATTGAAGCTTTCTTT
>.|TRBJ2-3|.|TRBV28|14
CASSFPPSADTQYF
TGTGCCAGCAGTTTCCCCCCCTCGGCGGATACGCAGTATTTT
>.|TRBJ2-5|many|TRBV2|13
CASSSQSFETQYF
TGTGCCAGCAGCAGCCAGAGTTTCGAGACCCAGTACTTC
>.|TRBJ2-3|many|TRBV24-1|15
CATSDPRISTDTQYF
TGTGCCACCAGTGATCCAAGGATCTCCACAGATACGCAGTATTTT
>.|TRBJ1-3|many|TRBV11-2|14
CASSSQGSGNTIYF
TGTGCCAGCAGTTCCCAGGGTTCTGGAAACACCATATATTTT
>TRBD1|TRBJ2-7|many|TRBV30|15
CAWTPGGTGAYEQYF
TGTGCCTGGACTCCAGGGGGGACAGGGGCCTACGAGCAGTACTTC
>TRBD2|TRBJ2-7|many|TRBV20-1|14
CSARESGSSYEQYF
TGCAGTGCTAGAGAGAGCGGGAGCTCCTACGAGCAGTACTTC
>TRBD2|TRBJ2-7|many|TRBV6-5|15
CASSYSRESAYEQYF
TGTGCCAGCAGTTACTCGCGGGAGAGTGCCTACGAGCAGTACTTC
>TRBD1|TRBJ2-1|many|TRBV12-3/TRBV12-4|15
CASGSGTGDHNEQFF
TGTGCCAGCGGTTCCGGGACAGGGGACCACAATGAGCAGTTCTTC
>TRBD1|TRBJ2-7|.|TRBV27|14
CASSPGQGFYEQYF
TGTGCCAGCAGTCCCGGACAGGGTTTCTACGAGCAGTACTTC
>.|TRBJ2-1|few|TRBV6-2/TRBV6-3|15
CASRGMPSSYNEQFF
TGTGCCAGCAGAGGGATGCCGAGCTCCTACAATGAGCAGTTCTTC
>.|TRBJ1-2|many|TRBV18|13
CASSRTVEDGYTF
TGTGCCAGCTCAAGGACGGTGGAGGATGGCTACACCTTC
>TRBD2|TRBJ2-2|many|TRBV20-1|15
CSARASGSGTGELFF
TGCAGTGCTAGAGCTAGCGGGAGCGGAACCGGGGAGCTGTTTTTT
>TRBD2|TRBJ2-1|many|TRBV4-2|15
CASSTTSGRNDEQFF
TGTGCCAGCAGCACGACTAGCGGGAGAAACGATGAGCAGTTCTTC
>TRBD1|TRBJ1-3|many|TRBV19|15
CASRSTGGSGNTIYF
TGTGCCAGTAGATCAACAGGGGGATCTGGAAACACCATATATTTT
>.|TRBJ2-5|many|TRBV28|12
CAGKGDGQTQYF
TGTGCCGGAAAGGGGGACGGGCAGACCCAGTACTTC
>.|TRBJ2-3|many|TRBV14|12
CASSSETDTQYF
TGTGCCAGCAGCTCTGAGACAGATACGCAGTATTTT
>TRBD2|TRBJ2-3|few|TRBV4-3|17
CASSQPLAGVRTDTQYF
TGCGCCAGCAGCCAACCCCTAGCGGGAGTACGAACAGATACGCAGTATTTT
>.|TRBJ1-5|many|TRBV21-1|18
CASSKKMGLDSRKGPQHF
TGTGCCAGCAGCAAAAAAATGGGCCTGGACAGCCGAAAAGGGCCCCAGCATTTT